The T cell receptor (beta chain) under discussion was sequenced for a study of identical twins. Study outcomes and limitations: Within cord blood, abundant beta clonotypes carried fewer insertions, but memory repertoires showed no such trend.

Each CDR3 protein is one row after TCRdb ran MiXCR on the 5' RACE reads. The profile shows about 790,000 distinct CDR3 sequences, 15% to 20% of them singletons. This clonotype was detected only a few times. The antigen is undetermined. The CDR3 length is 14 residues. Germline values: CDR1 DFQATT, CDR2 SNEGSKA (reference sequence). Trimming pared 3 bases from V and 0 bases from J, leaving 12 bases between. Another study also made use of these data, one on T cells expressing NK-cell markers. In that study: It was sorted CD3+CD56+NKG2C+, CD3+CD56+NKG2C- and CD3+CD56-NKG2C+ T cells that supplied the TCR beta repertoires.

The source of this sequence is a woman aged 18 to 35 in good health. The chain combines TRBV20-1 with TRBJ2-7, with no clear D. The specimen sequenced was PBMCs. The CDR3 protein is CSARERVSSYEQYF. CDR3 DNA: TGCAGTGCTAGGGAACGGGTGAGCTCCTACGAGCAGTACTTC.